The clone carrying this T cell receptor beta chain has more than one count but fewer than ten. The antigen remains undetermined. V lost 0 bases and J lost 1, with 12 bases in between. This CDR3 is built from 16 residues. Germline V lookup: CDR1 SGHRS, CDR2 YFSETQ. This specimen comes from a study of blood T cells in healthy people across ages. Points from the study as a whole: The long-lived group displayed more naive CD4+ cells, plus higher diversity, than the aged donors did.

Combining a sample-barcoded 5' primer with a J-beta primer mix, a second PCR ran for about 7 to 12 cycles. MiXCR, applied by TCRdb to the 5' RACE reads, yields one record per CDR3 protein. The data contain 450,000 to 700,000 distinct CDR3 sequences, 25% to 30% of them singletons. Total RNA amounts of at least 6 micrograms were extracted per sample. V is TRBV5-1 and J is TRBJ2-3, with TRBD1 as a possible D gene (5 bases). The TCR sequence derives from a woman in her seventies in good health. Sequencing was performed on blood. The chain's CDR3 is CASSLEGGARTDTQYF. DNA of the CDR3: TGCGCCAGCAGCTTGGAAGGTGGGGCCCGCACAGATACGCAGTATTTT.